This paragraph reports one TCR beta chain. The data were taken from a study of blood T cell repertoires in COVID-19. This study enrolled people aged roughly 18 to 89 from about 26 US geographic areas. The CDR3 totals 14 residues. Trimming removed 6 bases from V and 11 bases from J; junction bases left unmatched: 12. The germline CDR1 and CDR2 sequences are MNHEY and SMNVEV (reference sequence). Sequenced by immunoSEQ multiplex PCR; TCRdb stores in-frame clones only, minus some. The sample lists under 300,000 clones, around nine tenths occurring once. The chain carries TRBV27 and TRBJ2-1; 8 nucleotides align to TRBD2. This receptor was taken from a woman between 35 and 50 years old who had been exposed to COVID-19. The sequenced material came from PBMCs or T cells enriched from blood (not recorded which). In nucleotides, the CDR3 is TGTGCCAGCAGCAGGGGCCTAGCGGGTCGAAAGCAGTTCTTC. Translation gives CASSRGLAGRKQFF.